This TCR beta chain was observed in a study of T cells after yellow fever vaccination. Study at large: A sort based on CD3, CD45RA, CCR7 and CD95 yielded the EM, EMRA, CM and Tscm memory subsets.

5'RACE template switching generated TCR cDNA, adding a universal primer site and UMIs. From the 5' RACE reads, TCRdb called clonotypes with MiXCR, one entry per CDR3 protein. This sample has tens of thousands of distinct CDR3 sequences, with 4.5% to 6% found just once. Trimming took off 1 base at V and 5 bases at J, with 1 base between the two ends. CDR3 length: 11 residues. The V gene's germline CDR1 is LGHNA and CDR2 YNFKEQ. Study results and caveats: Peak timing came faster in the weaker secondary response, day 5 versus 15.

The receptor's source is a man aged 18 to 30 who received the YFV17D yellow fever vaccine. The sample consisted of PBMCs, either bulk or a sorted T-cell subset (CD4+, CD8+, memory, or dextramer-sorted; not recorded which), taken on the day of the yellow fever booster vaccination. The chain has TRBV4-2 and TRBJ2-3; D ambiguous. CDR3 residues: CASSQVDTQYF. The CDR3 region has the DNA TGTGCCAGCAGCCAAGTAGATACGCAGTATTTT.